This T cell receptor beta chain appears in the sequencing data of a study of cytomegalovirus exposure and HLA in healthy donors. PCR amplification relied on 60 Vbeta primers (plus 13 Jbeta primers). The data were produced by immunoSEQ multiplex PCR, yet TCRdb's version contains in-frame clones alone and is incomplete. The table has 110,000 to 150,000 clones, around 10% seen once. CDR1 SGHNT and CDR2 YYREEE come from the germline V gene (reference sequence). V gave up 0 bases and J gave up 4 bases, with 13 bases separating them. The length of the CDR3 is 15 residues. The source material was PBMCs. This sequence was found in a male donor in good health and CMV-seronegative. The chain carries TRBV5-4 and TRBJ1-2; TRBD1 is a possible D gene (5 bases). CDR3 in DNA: TGTGCCAGCAGCTTGGCGGCAGGGTCGGGCTATGGCTACACCTTC. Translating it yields CASSLAAGSGYGYTF.